This T cell receptor (beta chain) stems from a study of blood T cell repertoires in COVID-19. Across the study: Sites across the United States, Italy and Spain contributed samples from acute and convalescent COVID-19.

This clone was seen just once. Participant ages covered about 18 to 90 years across approximately 25 US areas. Each participant's cohort was designated according to participant-reported clinical history. This table comes from immunoSEQ multiplex PCR, and its TCRdb copy is limited to in-frame clones, with some not included. The table lists fewer than 600,000 clones, 88% of them singletons. CDR1 and CDR2 from the germline V gene are SGHDN and FVKESK. The CDR3 sequence is 12 residues long. V was trimmed by 4 bases and J by 4 bases, leaving 5 bases between them. This TCR derives from a woman aged 35 to 49 who had recovered from COVID-19. This sequence joins TRBV14 and TRBJ2-1, with D perhaps TRBD1 (5 bases). The sample comprised PBMCs or T cells enriched from blood (not recorded which). The CDR3 bases are TGTGCCAGCAGCCGACAGTACAATGAGCAGTTCTTC. It yields the protein CASSRQYNEQFF.